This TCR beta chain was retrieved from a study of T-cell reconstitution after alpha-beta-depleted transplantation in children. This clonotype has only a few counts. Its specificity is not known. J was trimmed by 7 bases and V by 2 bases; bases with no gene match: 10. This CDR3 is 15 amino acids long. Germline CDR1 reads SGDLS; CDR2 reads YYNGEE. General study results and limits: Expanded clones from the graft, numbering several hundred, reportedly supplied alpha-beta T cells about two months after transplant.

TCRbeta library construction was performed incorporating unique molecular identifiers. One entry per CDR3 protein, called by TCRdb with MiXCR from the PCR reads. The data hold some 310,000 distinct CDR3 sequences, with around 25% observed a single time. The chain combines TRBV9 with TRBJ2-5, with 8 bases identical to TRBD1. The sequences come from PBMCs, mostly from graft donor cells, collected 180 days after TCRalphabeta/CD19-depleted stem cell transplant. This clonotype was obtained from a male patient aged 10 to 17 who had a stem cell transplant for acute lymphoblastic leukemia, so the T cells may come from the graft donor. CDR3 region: CASSVEGQGLWTQYF. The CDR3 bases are TGTGCCAGCAGCGTGGAAGGACAGGGTTTGTGGACCCAGTACTTC.